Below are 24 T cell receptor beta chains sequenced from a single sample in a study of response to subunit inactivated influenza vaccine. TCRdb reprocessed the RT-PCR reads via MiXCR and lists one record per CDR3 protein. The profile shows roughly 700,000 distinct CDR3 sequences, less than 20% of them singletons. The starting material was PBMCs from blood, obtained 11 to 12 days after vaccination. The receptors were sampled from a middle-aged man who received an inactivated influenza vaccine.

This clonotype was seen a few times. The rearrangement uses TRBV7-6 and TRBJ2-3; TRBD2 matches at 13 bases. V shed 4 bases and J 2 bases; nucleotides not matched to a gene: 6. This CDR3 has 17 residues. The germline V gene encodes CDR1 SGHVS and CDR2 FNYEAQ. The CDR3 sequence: CASSSGTSGTVTDTQYF. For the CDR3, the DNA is TGTGCCAGCAGCTCTGGGACTAGCGGGACTGTCACAGATACGCAGTATTTT.

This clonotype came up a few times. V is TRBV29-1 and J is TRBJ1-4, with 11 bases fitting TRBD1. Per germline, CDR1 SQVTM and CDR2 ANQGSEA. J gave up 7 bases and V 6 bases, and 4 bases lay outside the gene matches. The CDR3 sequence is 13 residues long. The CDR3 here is CSVRGQGVEKLFF. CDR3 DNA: TGCAGCGTCCGGGGACAGGGGGTTGAAAAACTGTTTTTT. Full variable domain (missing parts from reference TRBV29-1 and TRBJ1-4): SAVISQKPSRDICQRGTSLTIQCQVDSQVTMMFWYRQQPGQSLTLIATANQGSEATYESGFVIDKFPISRPNLTFSTLTVSNMSPEDSSIYLCSVRGQGVEKLFFGSGTQLSVL.

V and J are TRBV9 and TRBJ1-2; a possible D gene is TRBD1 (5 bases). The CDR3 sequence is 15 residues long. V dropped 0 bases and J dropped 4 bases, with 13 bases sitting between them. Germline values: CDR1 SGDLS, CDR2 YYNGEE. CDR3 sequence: CASSVGSQGAYGYTF. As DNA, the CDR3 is TGTGCCAGCAGCGTAGGGTCTCAGGGCGCCTATGGCTACACCTTC. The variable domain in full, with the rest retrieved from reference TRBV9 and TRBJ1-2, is DSGVTQTPKHLITATGQRVTLRCSPRSGDLSVYWYQQSLDQGLQFLIQYYNGEERAKGNILERFSAQQFPDLHSELNLSSLELGDSALYFCASSVGSQGAYGYTFGSGTRLTVV.

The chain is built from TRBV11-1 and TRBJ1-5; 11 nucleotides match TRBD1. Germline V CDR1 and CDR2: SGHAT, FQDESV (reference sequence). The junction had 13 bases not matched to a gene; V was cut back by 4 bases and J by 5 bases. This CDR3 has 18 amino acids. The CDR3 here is CASSSSLNRDRGDQPQHF. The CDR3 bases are TGTGCCAGCAGCTCGTCACTTAATCGGGACAGGGGGGATCAGCCCCAGCATTTT.

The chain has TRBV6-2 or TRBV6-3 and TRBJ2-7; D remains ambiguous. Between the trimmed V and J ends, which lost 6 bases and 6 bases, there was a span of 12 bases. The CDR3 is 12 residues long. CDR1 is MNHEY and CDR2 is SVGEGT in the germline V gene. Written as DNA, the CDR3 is TGTGCCAGCAGCAAACCTTTCCTCGAGCAGTACTTC. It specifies CASSKPFLEQYF.

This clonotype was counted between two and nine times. CDR3 in amino acids: CASNRLAGKEYEQYF. The CDR3 DNA reads as TGTGCCAGCAACCGACTAGCGGGAAAAGAGTACGAGCAGTACTTC. The chain uses TRBV6-1 and TRBJ2-7; 11 bases line up with TRBD2. The V and J ends lost 7 bases and 4 bases, in that order; junction bases with no gene match: 9. The CDR3 length is 15 residues. Germline CDR1 reads MNHNS; CDR2 reads SASEGT.

CDR3 in amino acids: CASSLVRGPTGELFF. The DNA for the CDR3 is TGTGCCAGCAGCTTGGTGCGGGGGCCTACCGGGGAGCTGTTTTTT. This rearrangement joins TRBV5-4 to TRBJ2-2; TRBD2 is a possible D gene (7 bases). Trimming cost V 0 bases and J 5 bases, with 11 bases left between them. Germline CDR1 and CDR2: SGHNT and YYREEE (reference sequence). The CDR3 is 15 amino acids.

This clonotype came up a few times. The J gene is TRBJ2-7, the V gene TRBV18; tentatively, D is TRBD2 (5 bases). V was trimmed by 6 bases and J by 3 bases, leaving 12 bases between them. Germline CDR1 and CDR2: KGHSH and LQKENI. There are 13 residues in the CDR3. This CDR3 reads CASSPRGYYEQYF. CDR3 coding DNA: TGTGCCAGCTCCCCGAGAGGGTACTACGAGCAGTACTTC.

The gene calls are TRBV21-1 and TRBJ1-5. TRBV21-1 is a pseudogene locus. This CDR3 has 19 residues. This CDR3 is CASSKHDFRGGGSNQPQHF. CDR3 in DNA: TGTGCCAGCAGCAAGCACGACTTCAGGGGAGGGGGAAGCAATCAGCCCCAGCATTTT.

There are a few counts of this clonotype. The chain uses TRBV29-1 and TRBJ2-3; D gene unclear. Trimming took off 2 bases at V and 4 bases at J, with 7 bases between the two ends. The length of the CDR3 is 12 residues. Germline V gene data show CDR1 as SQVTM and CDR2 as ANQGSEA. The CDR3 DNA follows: TGCAGCGTTGAAAGTCGATCAGATACGCAGTATTTT. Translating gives CSVESRSDTQYF.

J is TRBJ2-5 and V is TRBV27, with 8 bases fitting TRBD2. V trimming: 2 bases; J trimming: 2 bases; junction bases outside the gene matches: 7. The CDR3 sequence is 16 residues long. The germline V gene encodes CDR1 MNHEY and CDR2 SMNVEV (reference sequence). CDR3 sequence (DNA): TGTGCCAGCAGTTTAGCGGGGGGCTTTTCACAAGAGACCCAGTACTTC. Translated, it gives CASSLAGGFSQETQYF.

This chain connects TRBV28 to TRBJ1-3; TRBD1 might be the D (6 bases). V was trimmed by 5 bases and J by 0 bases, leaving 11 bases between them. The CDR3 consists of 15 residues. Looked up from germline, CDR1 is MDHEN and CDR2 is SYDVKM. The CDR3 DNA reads TGTGCCAGCAGTACGGGACACCCCTCTGGAAACACCATATATTTT. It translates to CASSTGHPSGNTIYF.

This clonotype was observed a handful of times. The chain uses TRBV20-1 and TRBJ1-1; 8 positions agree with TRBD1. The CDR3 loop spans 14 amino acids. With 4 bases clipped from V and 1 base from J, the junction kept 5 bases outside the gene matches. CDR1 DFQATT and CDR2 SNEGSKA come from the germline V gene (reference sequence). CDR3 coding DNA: TGCAGTGCTAAATCCAGGGGGCGGAACACTGAAGCTTTCTTT. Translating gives CSAKSRGRNTEAFF.

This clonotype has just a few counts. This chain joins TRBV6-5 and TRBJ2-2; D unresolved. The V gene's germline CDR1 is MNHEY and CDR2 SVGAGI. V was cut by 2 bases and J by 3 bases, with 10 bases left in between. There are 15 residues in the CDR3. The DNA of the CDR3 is TGTGCCAGCAGTTACGCAAGGACCGACACCGGGGAGCTGTTTTTT. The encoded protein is CASSYARTDTGELFF.

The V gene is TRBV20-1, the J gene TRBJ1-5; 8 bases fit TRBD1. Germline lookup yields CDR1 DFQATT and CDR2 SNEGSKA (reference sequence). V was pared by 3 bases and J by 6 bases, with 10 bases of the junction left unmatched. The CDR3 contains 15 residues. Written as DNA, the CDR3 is TGCAGTGCTAGGCGGGCCGGACAGGGCGGTCAGCCCCAGCATTTT. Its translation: CSARRAGQGGQPQHF.

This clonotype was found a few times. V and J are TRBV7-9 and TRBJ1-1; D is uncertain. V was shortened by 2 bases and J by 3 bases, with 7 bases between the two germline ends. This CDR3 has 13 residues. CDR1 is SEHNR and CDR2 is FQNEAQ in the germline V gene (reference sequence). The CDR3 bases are TGTGCCAGCAGCTTACACGGGGACACTGAAGCTTTCTTT. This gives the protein CASSLHGDTEAFF.

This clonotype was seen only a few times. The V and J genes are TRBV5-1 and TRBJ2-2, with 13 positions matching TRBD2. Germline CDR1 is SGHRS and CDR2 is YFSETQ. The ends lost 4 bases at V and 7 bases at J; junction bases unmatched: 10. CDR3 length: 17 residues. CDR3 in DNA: TGCGCCAGCAGCCCAACAACTAGCGGGAGGGCCATCGGGGAGCTGTTTTTT. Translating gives CASSPTTSGRAIGELFF. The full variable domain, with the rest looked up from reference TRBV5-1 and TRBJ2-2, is KAGVTQTPRYLIKTRGQQVTLSCSPISGHRSVSWYQQTPGQGLQFLFEYFSETQRNKGNFPGRFSGRQFSNSRSEMNVSTLELGDSALYLCASSPTTSGRAIGELFFGEGSRLTVL.

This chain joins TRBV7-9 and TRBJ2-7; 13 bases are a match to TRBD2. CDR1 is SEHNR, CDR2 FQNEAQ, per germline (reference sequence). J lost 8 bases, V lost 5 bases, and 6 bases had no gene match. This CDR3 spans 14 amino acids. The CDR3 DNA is TGTGCCAGCAGCCCCAGACTAGCGGGAGGAAAGCAGTACTTC. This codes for CASSPRLAGGKQYF.

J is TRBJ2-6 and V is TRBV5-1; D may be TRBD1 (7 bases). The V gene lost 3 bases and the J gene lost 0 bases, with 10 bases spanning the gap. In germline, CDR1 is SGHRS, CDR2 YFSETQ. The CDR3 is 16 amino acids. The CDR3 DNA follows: TGCGCCAGCAGCTCCAGGGGGGCCTCTGGGGCCAACGTCCTGACTTTC. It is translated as CASSSRGASGANVLTF.

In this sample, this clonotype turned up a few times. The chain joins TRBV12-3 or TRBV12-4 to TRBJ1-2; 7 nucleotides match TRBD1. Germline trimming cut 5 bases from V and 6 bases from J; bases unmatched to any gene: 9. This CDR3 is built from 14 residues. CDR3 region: CASSLTGRLDGYTF. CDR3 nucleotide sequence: TGTGCCAGCAGTCTGACAGGGCGGCTAGATGGCTACACCTTC.

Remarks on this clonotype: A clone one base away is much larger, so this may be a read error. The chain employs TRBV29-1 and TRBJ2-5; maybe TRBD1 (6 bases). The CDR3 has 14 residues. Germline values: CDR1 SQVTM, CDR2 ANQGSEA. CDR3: CIVDPRDTVGAQYF. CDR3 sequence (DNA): TGCATCGTTGACCCCCGGGACACGGTCGGGGCCCAGTACTTC. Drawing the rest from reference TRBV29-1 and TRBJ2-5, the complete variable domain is SAVISQKPSRDICQRGTSLTIQCQVDSQVTMMFWYRQQPGQSLTLIATANQGSEATYESGFVIDKFPISRPNLTFSTLTVSNMSPEDSSIYLCIVDPRDTVGAQYFGPGTRLLVL.

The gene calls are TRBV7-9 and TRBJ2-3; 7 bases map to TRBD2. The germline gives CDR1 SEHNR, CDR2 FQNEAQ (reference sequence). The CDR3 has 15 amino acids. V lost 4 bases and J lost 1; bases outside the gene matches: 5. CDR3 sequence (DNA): TGTGCCAGCAGCTCGGGAGGTGGAGGCACAGATACGCAGTATTTT. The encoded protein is CASSSGGGGTDTQYF.

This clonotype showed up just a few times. Here the CDR3 DNA reads TGCGCCAGCAGCTTCGCGAAACTTGACAATGAGCAGTTCTTC. Translated, it gives CASSFAKLDNEQFF. The V call is TRBV5-1, the J call TRBJ2-1; D uncertain. Per the germline V gene, CDR1 is SGHRS and CDR2 is YFSETQ. The V end lost 2 bases, the J end lost 5 bases, and 11 bases lay between the germline ends. This CDR3 contains 14 residues.

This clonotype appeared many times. CDR3 coding DNA: TGCGCCAGCAGCCAACAGGTGCGGGGAAGGACTTCTGGGGCCAACGTCCTGACTTTC. Its protein is CASSQQVRGRTSGANVLTF. This chain links TRBV4-3 with TRBJ2-6; possibly TRBD2 for D (6 bases). This CDR3 contains 19 residues. Germline-derived CDR1 and CDR2 are LGHNA and YSLEER. V shed 2 bases and J shed 1 base, with 18 bases lying between them.